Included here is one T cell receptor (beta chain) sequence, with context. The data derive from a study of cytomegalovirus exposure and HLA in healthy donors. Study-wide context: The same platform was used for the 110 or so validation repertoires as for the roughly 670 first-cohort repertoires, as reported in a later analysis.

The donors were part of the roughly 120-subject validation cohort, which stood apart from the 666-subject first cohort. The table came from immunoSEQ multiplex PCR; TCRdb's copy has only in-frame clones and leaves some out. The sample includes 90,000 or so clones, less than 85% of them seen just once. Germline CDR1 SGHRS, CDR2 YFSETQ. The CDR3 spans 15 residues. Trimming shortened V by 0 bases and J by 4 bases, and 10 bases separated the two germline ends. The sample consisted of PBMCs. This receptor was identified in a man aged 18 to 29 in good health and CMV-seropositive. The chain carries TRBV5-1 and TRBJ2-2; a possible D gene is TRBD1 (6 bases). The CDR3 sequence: CASSLDQGFTGELFF. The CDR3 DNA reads TGCGCCAGCAGCTTGGACCAGGGGTTCACCGGGGAGCTGTTTTTT.